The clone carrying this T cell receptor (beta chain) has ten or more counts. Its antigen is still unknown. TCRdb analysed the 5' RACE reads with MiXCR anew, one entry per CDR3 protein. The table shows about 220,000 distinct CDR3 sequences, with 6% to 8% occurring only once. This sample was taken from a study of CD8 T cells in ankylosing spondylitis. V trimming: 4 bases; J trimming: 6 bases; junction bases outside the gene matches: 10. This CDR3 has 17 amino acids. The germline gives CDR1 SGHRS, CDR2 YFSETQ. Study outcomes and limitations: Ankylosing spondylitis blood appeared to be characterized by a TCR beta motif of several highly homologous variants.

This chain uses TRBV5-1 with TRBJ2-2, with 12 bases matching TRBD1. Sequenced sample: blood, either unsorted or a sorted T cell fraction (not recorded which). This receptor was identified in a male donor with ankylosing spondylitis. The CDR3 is CASSTPGTGGYSGELFF. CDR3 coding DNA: TGCGCCAGCAGCACGCCCGGGACAGGGGGCTACTCCGGGGAGCTGTTTTTT.